These 2 T cell receptor beta chains share one sample of origin, sequenced in a study of human T cells and chemical hapten exposure. MiXCR was run by TCRdb on the RACE reads, yielding one entry per CDR3 protein. The sample consists of about 84,000 distinct CDR3 sequences, 11% of them appearing once. The time point is: patch test 3, about 24 weeks after DPC sensitization. Treatment: therapeutic diphenylcyclopropenone sensitization with weekly scalp DPC. Here the sequenced sample was whole blood, taken in connection with sensitization to the hapten diphenylcyclopropenone (DPC). These receptors all come from a woman in her forties or fifties with alopecia areata. Some clones in this sample may be carry-over from other donors' samples.

This clonotype was counted ten times or more. The rearrangement links TRBV29-1 to TRBJ2-5, with 9 bases aligning to TRBD1. V dropped 3 bases and J dropped 4; count of bases not matched to a gene: 0. The CDR3 consists of 12 residues. Per germline, CDR1 SQVTM and CDR2 ANQGSEA. The CDR3: CSVEDRGETQYF. CDR3 sequence (DNA): TGCAGCGTTGAGGACAGGGGAGAGACCCAGTACTTC.

The CDR3 loop is CSVEDWADYNEQFF. In nucleotides, the CDR3 is TGCAGCGTTGAAGATTGGGCAGATTACAATGAGCAGTTCTTC. V and J are TRBV29-1 and TRBJ2-1; D not resolved. The CDR3 has 14 residues. Per the germline V gene, CDR1 is SQVTM and CDR2 is ANQGSEA. V lost 0 bases, J lost 4 bases, and 10 bases lay in between.